This record covers a single T cell receptor beta chain. What it recognizes is unknown. Data came from immunoSEQ multiplex PCR; TCRdb stores just in-frame clones and leaves some out. This repertoire shows 25,000 to 30,000 clones, around four fifths found once; its top ten account for over 0.9%. This CDR3 contains 13 residues. V shed 6 bases and J shed 4 bases, with 12 bases lying between them. Germline V gene data show CDR1 as MNHNS and CDR2 as SASEGT. The data originate from a study of T cells in narcolepsy. Turning to the study itself: Donors had narcolepsy type 1 or type 2, or were healthy controls.

Study results and limitations: Reportedly, autoreactive clonotypes were serially detected in patients' blood but not controls'. No autoreactive T cell clone sequences appeared in some memory CD4+ repertoires.

Source material: CD45RA- memory CD4+ T cells from PBMCs. The chain is built from TRBV6-1 and TRBJ1-2; possible D gene TRBD1, 5 bases. This sequence originates from a human donor with narcolepsy. CDR3 loop: CASSEGLLYGYTF. In DNA, the CDR3 is TGTGCCAGCAGCGAGGGGCTGCTCTATGGCTACACCTTC.